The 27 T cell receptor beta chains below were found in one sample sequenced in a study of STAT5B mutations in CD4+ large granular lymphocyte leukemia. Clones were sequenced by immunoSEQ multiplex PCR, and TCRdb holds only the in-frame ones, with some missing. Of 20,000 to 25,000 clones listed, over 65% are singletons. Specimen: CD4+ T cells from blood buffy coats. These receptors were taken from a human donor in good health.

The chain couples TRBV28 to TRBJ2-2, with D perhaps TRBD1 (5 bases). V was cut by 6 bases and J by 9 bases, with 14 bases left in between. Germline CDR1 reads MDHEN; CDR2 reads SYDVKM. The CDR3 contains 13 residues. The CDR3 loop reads CASRVPSGRELFF. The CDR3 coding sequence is TGTGCCAGCAGGGTCCCTTCAGGGCGGGAGCTGTTTTTT.

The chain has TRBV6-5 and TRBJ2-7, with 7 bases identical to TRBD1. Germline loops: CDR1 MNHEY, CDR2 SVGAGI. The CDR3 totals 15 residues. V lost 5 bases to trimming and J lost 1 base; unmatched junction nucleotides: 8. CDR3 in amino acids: CASSLDRAQSYEQYF. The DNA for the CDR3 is TGTGCCAGCAGTCTAGACAGGGCCCAATCCTACGAGCAGTACTTC.

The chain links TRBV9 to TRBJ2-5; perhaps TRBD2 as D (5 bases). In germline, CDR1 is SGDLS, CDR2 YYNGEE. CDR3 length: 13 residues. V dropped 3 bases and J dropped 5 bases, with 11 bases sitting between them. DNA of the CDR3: TGTGCCAGCAGCGGGTTAAGGGAGGAGACCCAGTACTTC. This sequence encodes CASSGLREETQYF.

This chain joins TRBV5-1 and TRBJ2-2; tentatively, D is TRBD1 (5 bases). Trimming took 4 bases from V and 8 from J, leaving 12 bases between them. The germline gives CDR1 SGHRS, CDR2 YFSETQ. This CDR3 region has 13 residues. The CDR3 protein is CASSETVGGELFF. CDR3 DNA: TGCGCCAGCAGCGAGACAGTAGGGGGGGAGCTGTTTTTT. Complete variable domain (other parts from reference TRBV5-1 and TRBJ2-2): KAGVTQTPRYLIKTRGQQVTLSCSPISGHRSVSWYQQTPGQGLQFLFEYFSETQRNKGNFPGRFSGRQFSNSRSEMNVSTLELGDSALYLCASSETVGGELFFGEGSRLTVL.

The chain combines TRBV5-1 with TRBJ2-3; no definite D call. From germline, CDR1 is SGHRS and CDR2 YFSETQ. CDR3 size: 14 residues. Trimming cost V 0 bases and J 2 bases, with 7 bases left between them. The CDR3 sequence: CASSLDKPTDTQYF. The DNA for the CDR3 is TGCGCCAGCAGCTTGGACAAGCCCACAGATACGCAGTATTTT.

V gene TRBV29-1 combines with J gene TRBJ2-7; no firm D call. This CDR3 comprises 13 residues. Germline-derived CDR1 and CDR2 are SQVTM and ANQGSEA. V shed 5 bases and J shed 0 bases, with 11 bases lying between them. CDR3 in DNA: TGCAGCGTTCTAAGTGCCGACTCCTACGAGCAGTACTTC. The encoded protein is CSVLSADSYEQYF.

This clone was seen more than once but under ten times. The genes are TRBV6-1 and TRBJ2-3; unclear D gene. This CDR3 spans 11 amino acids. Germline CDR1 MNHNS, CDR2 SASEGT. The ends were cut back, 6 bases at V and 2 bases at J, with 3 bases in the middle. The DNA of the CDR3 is TGTGCCAGCAGAAACACAGATACGCAGTATTTT. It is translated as CASRNTDTQYF.

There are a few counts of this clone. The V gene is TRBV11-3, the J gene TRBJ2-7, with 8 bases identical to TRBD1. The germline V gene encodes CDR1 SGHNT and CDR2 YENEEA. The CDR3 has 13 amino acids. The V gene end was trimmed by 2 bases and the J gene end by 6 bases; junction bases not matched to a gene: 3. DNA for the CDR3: TGTGCCAGCAGCTTACAAGGACAGGGCGAGCAGTACTTC. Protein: CASSLQGQGEQYF.

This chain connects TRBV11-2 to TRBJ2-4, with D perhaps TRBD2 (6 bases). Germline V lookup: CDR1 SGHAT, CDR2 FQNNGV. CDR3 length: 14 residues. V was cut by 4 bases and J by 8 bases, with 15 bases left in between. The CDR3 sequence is CASSSMGGIDIQYF. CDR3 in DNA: TGTGCCAGCAGCTCAATGGGCGGGATAGACATTCAGTACTTC.

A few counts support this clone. The CDR3 DNA is TGTGCCAGCAGCTTGGCGGGACTCCTCAACTACGAGCAGTACTTC. Amino acids: CASSLAGLLNYEQYF. The chain joins TRBV7-8 to TRBJ2-7; possibly TRBD2 for D (6 bases). The V gene's germline CDR1 is SGHVS and CDR2 FQNEAQ. The CDR3 contains 15 residues. Between the trimmed V and J ends, which lost 3 bases and 3 bases, there was a span of 15 bases.

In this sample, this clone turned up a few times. In DNA, the CDR3 is TGTGCCAGCAGTTACTCGAAGGCTTTGGGCTACACCTTC. Translating it yields CASSYSKALGYTF. The chain is built from TRBV6-5 and TRBJ1-2; D unclear. The CDR3 is 13 amino acids. Looked up from germline, CDR1 is MNHEY and CDR2 is SVGAGI. V was shortened by 0 bases and J by 8 bases, with 10 bases between the two germline ends.

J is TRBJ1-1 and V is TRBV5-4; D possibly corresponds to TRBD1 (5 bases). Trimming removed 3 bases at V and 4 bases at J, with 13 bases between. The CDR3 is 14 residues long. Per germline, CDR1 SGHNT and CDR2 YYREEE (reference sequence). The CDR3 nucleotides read TGTGCCAGCAGCTCTGGGGCTAAGAGCACTGAAGCTTTCTTT. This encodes CASSSGAKSTEAFF.

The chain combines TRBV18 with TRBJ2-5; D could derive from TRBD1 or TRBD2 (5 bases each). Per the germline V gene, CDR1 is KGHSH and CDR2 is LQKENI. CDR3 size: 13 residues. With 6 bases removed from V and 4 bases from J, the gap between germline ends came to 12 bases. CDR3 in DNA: TGTGCCAGCTCGGGACCGGGGAGAGAGACCCAGTACTTC. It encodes CASSGPGRETQYF.

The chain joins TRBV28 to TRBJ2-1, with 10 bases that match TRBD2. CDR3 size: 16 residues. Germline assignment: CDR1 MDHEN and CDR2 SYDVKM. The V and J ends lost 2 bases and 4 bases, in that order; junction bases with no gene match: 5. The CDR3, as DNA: TGTGCCAGCAGTTTAATACTAGCGGGAAAATACAATGAGCAGTTCTTC. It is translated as CASSLILAGKYNEQFF.

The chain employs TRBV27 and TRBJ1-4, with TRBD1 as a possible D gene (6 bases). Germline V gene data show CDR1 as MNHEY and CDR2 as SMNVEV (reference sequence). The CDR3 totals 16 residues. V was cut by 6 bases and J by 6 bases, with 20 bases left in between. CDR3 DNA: TGTGCCAGCAGATTAAGGTCACAGGGTGTTGATGAAAAACTGTTTTTT. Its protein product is CASRLRSQGVDEKLFF. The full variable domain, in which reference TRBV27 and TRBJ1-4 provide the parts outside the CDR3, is EAQVTQNPRYLITVTGKKLTVTCSQNMNHEYMSWYRQDPGLGLRQIYYSMNVEVTDKGDVPEGYKVSRKEKRNFPLILESPSPNQTSLYFCASRLRSQGVDEKLFFGSGTQLSVL.

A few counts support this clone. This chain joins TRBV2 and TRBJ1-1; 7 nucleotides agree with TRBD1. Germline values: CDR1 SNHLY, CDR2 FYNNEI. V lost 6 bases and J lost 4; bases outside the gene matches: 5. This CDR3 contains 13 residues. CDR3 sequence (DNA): TGTGCCAGCAGGACAGACAGGGTCACTGAAGCTTTCTTT. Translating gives CASRTDRVTEAFF.

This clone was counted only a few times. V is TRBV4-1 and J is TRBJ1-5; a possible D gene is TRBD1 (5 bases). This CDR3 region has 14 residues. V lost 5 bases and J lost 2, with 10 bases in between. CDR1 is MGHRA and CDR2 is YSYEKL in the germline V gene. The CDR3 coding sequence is TGCGCCAGCAGCTACACACAGGGCAATCAGCCCCAGCATTTT. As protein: CASSYTQGNQPQHF.

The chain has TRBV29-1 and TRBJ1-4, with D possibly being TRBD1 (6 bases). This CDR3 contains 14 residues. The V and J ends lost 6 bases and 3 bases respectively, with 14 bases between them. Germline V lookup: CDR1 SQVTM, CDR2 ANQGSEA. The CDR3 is CSVLQGRSNEKLFF. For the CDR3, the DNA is TGCAGCGTGTTACAGGGAAGGTCTAATGAAAAACTGTTTTTT. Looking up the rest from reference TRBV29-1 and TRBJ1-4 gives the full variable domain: SAVISQKPSRDICQRGTSLTIQCQVDSQVTMMFWYRQQPGQSLTLIATANQGSEATYESGFVIDKFPISRPNLTFSTLTVSNMSPEDSSIYLCSVLQGRSNEKLFFGSGTQLSVL.

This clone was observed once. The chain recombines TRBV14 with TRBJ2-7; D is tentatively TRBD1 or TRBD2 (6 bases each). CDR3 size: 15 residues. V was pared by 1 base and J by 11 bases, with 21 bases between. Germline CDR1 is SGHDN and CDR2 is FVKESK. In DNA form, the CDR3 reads TGTGCCAGCAGCCAAGGGACAGTCGGACTAACCCCGGAGTACTTC. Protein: CASSQGTVGLTPEYF.

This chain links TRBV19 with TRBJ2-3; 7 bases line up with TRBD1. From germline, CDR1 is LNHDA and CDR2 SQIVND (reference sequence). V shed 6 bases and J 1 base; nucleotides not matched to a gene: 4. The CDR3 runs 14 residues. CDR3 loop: CASSTGEGTDTQYF. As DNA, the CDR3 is TGTGCCAGTAGCACAGGGGAAGGCACAGATACGCAGTATTTT.

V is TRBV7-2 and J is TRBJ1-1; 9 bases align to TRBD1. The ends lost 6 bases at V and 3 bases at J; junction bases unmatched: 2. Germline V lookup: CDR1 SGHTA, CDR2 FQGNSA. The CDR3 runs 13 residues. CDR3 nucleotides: TGTGCCAGCAGGTGGGACAGGGACACTGAAGCTTTCTTT. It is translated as CASRWDRDTEAFF.

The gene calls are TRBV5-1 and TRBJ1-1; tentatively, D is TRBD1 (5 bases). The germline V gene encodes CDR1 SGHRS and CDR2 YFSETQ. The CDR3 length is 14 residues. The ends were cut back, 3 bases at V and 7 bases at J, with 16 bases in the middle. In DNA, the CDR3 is TGCGCCAGCAGCTCAGGTGACAGAAAGAATGAAGCTTTCTTT. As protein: CASSSGDRKNEAFF.

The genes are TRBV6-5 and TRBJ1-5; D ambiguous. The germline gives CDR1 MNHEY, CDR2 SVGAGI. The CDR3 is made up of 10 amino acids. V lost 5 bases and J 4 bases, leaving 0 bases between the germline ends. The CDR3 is CASSNQPQHF. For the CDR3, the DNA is TGTGCCAGCAGTAATCAGCCCCAGCATTTT.

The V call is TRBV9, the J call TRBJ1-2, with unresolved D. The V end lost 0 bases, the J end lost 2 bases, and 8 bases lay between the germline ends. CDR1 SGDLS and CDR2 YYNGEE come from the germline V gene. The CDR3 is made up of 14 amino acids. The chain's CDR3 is CASSVASGNYGYTF. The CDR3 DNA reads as TGTGCCAGCAGCGTAGCGTCGGGAAACTATGGCTACACCTTC.

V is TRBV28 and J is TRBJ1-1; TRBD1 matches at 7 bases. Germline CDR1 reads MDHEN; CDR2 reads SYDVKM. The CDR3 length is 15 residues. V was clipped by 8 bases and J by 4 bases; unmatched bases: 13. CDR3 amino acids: CASDPPGGHSTEAFF. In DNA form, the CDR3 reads TGTGCCAGCGACCCTCCAGGGGGGCATAGCACTGAAGCTTTCTTT. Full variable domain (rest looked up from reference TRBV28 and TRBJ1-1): DVKVTQSSRYLVKRTGEKVFLECVQDMDHENMFWYRQDPGLGLRLIYFSYDVKMKEKGDIPEGYSVSREKKERFSLILESASTNQTSMYLCASDPPGGHSTEAFFGQGTRLTVV.

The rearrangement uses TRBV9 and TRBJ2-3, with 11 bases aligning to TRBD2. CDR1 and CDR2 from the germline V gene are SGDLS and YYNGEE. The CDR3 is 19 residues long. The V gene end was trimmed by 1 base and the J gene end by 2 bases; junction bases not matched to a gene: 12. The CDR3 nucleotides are TGTGCCAGCAGCGTAAGCGGTCTAGCGGGGGGCGCTTCCACAGATACGCAGTATTTT. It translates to CASSVSGLAGGASTDTQYF.

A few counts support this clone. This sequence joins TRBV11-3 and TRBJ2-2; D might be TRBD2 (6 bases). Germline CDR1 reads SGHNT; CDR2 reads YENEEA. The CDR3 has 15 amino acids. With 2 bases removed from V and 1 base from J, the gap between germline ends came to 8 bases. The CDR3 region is CASSLSGRNTGELFF. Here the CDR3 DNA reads TGTGCCAGCAGCTTATCCGGGAGGAACACCGGGGAGCTGTTTTTT.